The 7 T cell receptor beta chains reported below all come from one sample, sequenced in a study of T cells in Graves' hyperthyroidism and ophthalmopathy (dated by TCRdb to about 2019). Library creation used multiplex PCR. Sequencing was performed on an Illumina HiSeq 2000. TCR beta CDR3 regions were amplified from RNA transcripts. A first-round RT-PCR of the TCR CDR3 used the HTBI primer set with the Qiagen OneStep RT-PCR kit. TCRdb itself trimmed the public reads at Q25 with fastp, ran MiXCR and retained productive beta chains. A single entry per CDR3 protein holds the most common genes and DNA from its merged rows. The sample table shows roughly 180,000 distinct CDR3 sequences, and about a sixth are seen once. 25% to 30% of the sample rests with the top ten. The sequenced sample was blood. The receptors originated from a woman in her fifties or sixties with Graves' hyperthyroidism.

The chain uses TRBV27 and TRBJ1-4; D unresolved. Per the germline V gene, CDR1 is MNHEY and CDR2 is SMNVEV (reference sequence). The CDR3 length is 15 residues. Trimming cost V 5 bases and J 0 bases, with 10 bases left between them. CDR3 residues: CASSTRPATNEKLFF. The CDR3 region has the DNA TGTGCCAGCAGTACCCGTCCGGCAACTAATGAAAAACTGTTTTTT.

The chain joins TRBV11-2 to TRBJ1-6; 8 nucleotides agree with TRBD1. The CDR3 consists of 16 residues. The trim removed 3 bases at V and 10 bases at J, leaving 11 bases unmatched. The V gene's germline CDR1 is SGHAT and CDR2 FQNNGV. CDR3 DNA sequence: TGTGCCAGCAGCTTGAGTGGCGGGACAGGTTTCTCACCCCTCCACTTT. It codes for CASSLSGGTGFSPLHF.

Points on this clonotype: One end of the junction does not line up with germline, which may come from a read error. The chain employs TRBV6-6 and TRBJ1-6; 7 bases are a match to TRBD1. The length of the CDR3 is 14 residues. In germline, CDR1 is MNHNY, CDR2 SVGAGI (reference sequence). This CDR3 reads CAGSYRGDNSPLHF. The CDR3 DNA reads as TGTGCCGGCAGTTACAGGGGAGACAATTCACCCCTCCACTTT.

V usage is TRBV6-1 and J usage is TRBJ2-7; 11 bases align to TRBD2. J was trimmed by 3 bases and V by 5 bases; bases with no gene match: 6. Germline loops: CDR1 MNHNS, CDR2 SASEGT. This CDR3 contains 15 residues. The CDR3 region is CASSTPGLAVYEQYF. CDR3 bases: TGTGCCAGCAGTACACCGGGACTAGCGGTCTACGAGCAGTACTTC.

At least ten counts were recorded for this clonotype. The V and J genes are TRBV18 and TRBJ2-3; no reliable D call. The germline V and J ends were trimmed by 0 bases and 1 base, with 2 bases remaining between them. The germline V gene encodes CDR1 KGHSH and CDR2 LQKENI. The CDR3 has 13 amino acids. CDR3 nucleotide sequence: TGTGCCAGCTCACCACCTGGCACAGATACGCAGTATTTT. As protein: CASSPPGTDTQYF.

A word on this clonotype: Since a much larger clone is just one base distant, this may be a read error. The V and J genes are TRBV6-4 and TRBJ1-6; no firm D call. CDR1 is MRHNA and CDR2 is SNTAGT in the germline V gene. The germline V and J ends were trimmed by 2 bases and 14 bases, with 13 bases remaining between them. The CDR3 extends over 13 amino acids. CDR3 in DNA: TGTGCCAGCAGTGACATCCCTAAATCATCCCTCCACTTT. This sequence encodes CASSDIPKSSLHF.

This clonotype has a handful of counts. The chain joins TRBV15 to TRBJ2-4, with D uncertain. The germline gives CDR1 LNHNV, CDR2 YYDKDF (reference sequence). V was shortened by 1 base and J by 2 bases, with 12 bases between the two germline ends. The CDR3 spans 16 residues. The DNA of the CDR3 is TGTGCCACCAGCAGAGGTATGGACCCGACCAAAAACATTCAGTACTTC. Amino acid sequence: CATSRGMDPTKNIQYF.